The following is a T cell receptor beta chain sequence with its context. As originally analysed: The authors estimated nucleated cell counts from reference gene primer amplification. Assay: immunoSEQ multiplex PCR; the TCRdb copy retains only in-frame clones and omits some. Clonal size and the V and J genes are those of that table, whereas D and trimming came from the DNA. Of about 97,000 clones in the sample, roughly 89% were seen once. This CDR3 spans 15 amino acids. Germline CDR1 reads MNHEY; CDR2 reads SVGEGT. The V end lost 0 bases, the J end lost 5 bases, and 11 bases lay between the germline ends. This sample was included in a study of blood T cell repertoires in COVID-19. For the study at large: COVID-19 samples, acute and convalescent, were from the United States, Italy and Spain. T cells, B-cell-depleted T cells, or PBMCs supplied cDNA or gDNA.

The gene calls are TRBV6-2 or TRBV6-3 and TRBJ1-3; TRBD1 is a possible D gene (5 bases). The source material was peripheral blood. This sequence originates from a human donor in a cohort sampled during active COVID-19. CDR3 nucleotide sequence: TGTGCCAGCAGTTACTCGGACACCGCGAGAAACACCATATATTTT. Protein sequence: CASSYSDTARNTIYF.